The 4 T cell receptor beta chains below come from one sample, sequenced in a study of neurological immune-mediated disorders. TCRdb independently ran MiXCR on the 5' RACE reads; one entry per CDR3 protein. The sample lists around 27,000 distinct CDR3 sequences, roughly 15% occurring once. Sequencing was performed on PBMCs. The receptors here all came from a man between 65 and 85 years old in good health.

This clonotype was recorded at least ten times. The CDR3 reads CASSPAGVNQPQHF. The DNA for the CDR3 is TGTGCCTCATCACCCGCAGGGGTAAATCAGCCCCAGCATTTT. This sequence joins TRBV10-3 and TRBJ1-5; maybe TRBD1 (6 bases). CDR1 is ENHRY and CDR2 is SYGVKD in the germline V gene. The CDR3 is 14 amino acids. Trimming left V 11 bases short and J 4 bases short, with 18 bases between.

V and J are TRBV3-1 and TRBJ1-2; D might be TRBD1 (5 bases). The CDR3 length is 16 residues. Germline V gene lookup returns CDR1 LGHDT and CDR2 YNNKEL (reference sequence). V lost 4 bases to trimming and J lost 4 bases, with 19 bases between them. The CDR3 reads CASSRTLLLDTYGYTF. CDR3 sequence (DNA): TGTGCCAGCAGCCGAACACTCCTATTGGACACCTATGGCTACACCTTC.

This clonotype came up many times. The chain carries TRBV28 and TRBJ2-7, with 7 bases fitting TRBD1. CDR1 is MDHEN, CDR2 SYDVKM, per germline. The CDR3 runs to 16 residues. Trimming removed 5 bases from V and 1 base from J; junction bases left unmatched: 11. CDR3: CASSQYRGLGSYEQYF. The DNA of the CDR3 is TGTGCCAGCAGTCAATACAGGGGATTAGGATCCTACGAGCAGTACTTC.

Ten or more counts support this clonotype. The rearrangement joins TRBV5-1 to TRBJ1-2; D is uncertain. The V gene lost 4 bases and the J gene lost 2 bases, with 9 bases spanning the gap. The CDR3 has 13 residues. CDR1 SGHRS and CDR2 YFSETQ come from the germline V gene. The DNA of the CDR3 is TGCGCCAGCAGCCAACTCGAGAACTATGGCTACACCTTC. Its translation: CASSQLENYGYTF.